The rows below give T cell receptor beta chains drawn from one sample of a study of blood T cell repertoires in COVID-19. TCRdb's copy holds only in-frame clones and misses some; the assay was immunoSEQ multiplex PCR. The table lists tens of thousands of clones, roughly four fifths of them singletons. Sequencing was carried out using peripheral blood. The receptors stem from a human donor in a cohort sampled during active COVID-19. The CDR3 runs from the conserved cysteine through the conserved F or W. Fields, in order: D gene, J gene, V gene, clone size, CDR3 protein, CDR3 DNA. D genes are given only for firm matches. Size is stated for part of the rows, as once, few or many counts, or as a class when the clone is expanded.

D: .; J: TRBJ2-1; V: TRBV11-2; size: .; CDR3: CASSPRGNAYNEQFF; DNA: TGTGCCAGCAGCCCCCGGGGGAATGCCTACAATGAGCAGTTCTTC
D: .; J: TRBJ2-7; V: TRBV7-8; size: .; CDR3: CASSLATGYEQYF; DNA: TGTGCCAGCAGCTTAGCGACAGGCTACGAGCAGTACTTC
D: .; J: TRBJ1-1; V: TRBV5-1; size: .; CDR3: CASSFEEVVTEAFF; DNA: TGCGCCAGCAGCTTCGAGGAAGTGGTCACTGAAGCTTTCTTT
D: TRBD1; J: TRBJ1-3; V: TRBV11-2; size: .; CDR3: CASSRDRGPVDTIYF; DNA: TGTGCCAGCAGTCGGGACAGGGGGCCAGTGGACACCATATATTTT
D: .; J: TRBJ1-3; V: TRBV15; size: .; CDR3: CATSREDKGSGNTIYF; DNA: TGTGCCACCAGCAGGGAAGACAAGGGGTCTGGAAACACCATATATTTT
D: .; J: TRBJ2-7; V: TRBV28; size: .; CDR3: CASSLLPGYQYF; DNA: TGTGCCAGCAGTTTATTGCCAGGTTATCAGTACTTC
D: .; J: TRBJ2-7; V: TRBV7-2; size: .; CDR3: CASSFSLTGETYEQYF; DNA: TGTGCCAGCAGCTTTAGTTTGACGGGAGAGACCTACGAGCAGTACTTC
D: .; J: TRBJ1-6; V: TRBV2; size: once; CDR3: CASSEGQGESPLHF; DNA: TGTGCCAGCAGTGAAGGGCAGGGTGAATCACCCCTCCACTTT
D: TRBD1; J: TRBJ2-5; V: TRBV20-1; size: .; CDR3: CSASVPGQGTQYF; DNA: TGCAGTGCTAGTGTCCCGGGACAGGGGACCCAGTACTTC
D: TRBD1; J: TRBJ2-7; V: TRBV7-6; size: .; CDR3: CASSSLGQGDEQYF; DNA: TGTGCCAGCAGCTCACTCGGACAGGGGGACGAGCAGTACTTC
D: TRBD1; J: TRBJ1-4; V: TRBV2; size: .; CDR3: CASSDPLDRGARKLFF; DNA: TGTGCCAGCAGTGACCCCCTCGACAGGGGCGCGAGAAAACTGTTTTTT